This T cell receptor beta chain emerged from a study of sequential checkpoint blockade in melanoma. Turning to the study itself: Patients were randomized 1:1 to nivolumab-then-ipilimumab or ipilimumab-then-nivolumab first-line. Both treatment sequences were followed by maintenance nivolumab.

Treatment noted: randomized to nivolumab then ipilimumab (arm A) or the reverse (arm B). DNA-damaging chemotherapy had not been given to any patient beforehand. Sorted cells were live CD3+CD8+, lacking CD19 and CD56, from PBMCs. In germline, CDR1 is SGHTS, CDR2 YDEGEE. This CDR3 comprises 14 residues. V lost 4 bases and J 6 bases, leaving 15 bases between the germline ends. Clones were sequenced by immunoSEQ multiplex PCR, and TCRdb holds only the in-frame ones, with some missing. In the table there are about 10,000 clones, 70% to 85% of which are singletons. The receptor was isolated from a human donor with melanoma. The material sequenced was CD8+ T cells sorted from blood (inferred from file names), taken from a patient given nivolumab and ipilimumab in sequence. This rearrangement joins TRBV5-8 to TRBJ2-3, with D possibly being TRBD1 (6 bases). CDR3 nucleotides: TGTGCCAGCAGCCCTACAACCAGGGGCGATACGCAGTATTTT. It encodes CASSPTTRGDTQYF.